The 27 T cell receptor beta chains reported below all come from one sample, sequenced in a study of OX40 agonist ivuxolimab in advanced cancers. Libraries were prepared by immunoSEQ multiplex PCR; TCRdb keeps only in-frame clonotypes and omits some of them. The sample contains under 90,000 clones, approximately 94% of which appear only once. Sequenced here: CD4+ or CD8+ T cells sorted from blood, sampled in a trial of the OX40 agonist ivuxolimab. Source of these receptors: an adult with an advanced solid tumor such as melanoma, head and neck, liver or kidney cancer.

The genes are TRBV6-6 and TRBJ1-5, with 7 bases lining up with TRBD1. CDR3 size: 16 residues. V dropped 0 bases and J dropped 3; count of bases not matched to a gene: 5. Germline values: CDR1 MNHNY, CDR2 SVGAGI (reference sequence). The CDR3 coding sequence is TGTGCCAGCAGTTACTCGATTAGGGGGCTCAATCAGCCCCAGCATTTT. Translation: CASSYSIRGLNQPQHF.

This chain links TRBV11-2 with TRBJ2-7; D unresolved. The CDR3 is 14 residues long. Between the trimmed V and J ends, which lost 3 bases and 2 bases, there was a span of 11 bases. The germline gives CDR1 SGHAT, CDR2 FQNNGV. The CDR3 protein is CASSLSSGPYEQYF. The CDR3, as DNA: TGTGCCAGCAGCTTGAGCTCAGGCCCCTACGAGCAGTACTTC.

The chain couples TRBV27 to TRBJ1-2; D gene uncertain. CDR1 is MNHEY and CDR2 is SMNVEV in the germline V gene (reference sequence). The CDR3 extends over 14 amino acids. V was pared by 2 bases and J by 6 bases, with 13 bases between. The CDR3 coding sequence is TGTGCCAGCAGTTTAGACTCCTGGGGAGATGGCTACACCTTC. Residues: CASSLDSWGDGYTF.

V gene TRBV12-5 combines with J gene TRBJ1-6; D call uncertain. The CDR3 sequence is 19 residues long. Germline values: CDR1 LGHNT, CDR2 FRNRAP. V lost 0 bases and J 0 bases, leaving 15 bases between the germline ends. The CDR3 region has the DNA TGTGCTAGTGGTTTGGTAATTTCGGGGTCGAGCTCCTATAATTCACCCCTCCACTTT. This translates into CASGLVISGSSSYNSPLHF.

This clone was detected only a few times. V gene TRBV10-2 combines with J gene TRBJ1-1; D gene ambiguous. CDR1 and CDR2 from the germline V gene are WSHSY and SAAADI. Trimming removed 5 bases at V and 1 base at J, with 8 bases between. This CDR3 is 13 amino acids long. CDR3 region: CASSPGKNTEAFF. In DNA, the CDR3 is TGCGCCAGCAGTCCCGGGAAGAACACTGAAGCTTTCTTT.

This rearrangement joins TRBV10-3 to TRBJ2-7, with 10 bases fitting TRBD2. The length of the CDR3 is 16 residues. The germline gives CDR1 ENHRY, CDR2 SYGVKD. J was trimmed by 5 bases and V by 2 bases; bases with no gene match: 9. The CDR3 nucleotides are TGTGCCATCAGTGAGCGCCTAGCGGGAGTTTCCCACGAGCAGTACTTC. Its translation is CAISERLAGVSHEQYF.

CDR3 sequence reads: CASSLKHRGGGELFF. CDR3 DNA: TGTGCCAGCAGTTTAAAGCACAGGGGAGGCGGGGAGCTGTTTTTT. This chain links TRBV28 with TRBJ2-2; a possible D gene is TRBD1 (7 bases). Trimming left V 2 bases short and J 7 bases short, with 14 bases between. Germline CDR1 is MDHEN and CDR2 is SYDVKM. The CDR3 consists of 15 residues.

This clone was detected once. This chain joins TRBV5-1 and TRBJ2-7; TRBD2 is a possible D gene (6 bases). This CDR3 is 14 amino acids long. Between the trimmed V and J ends, which lost 0 bases and 6 bases, there was a span of 13 bases. CDR1 and CDR2 from the germline V gene are SGHRS and YFSETQ. In nucleotides, the CDR3 is TGCGCCAGCAGCTTGGGGAGGGACGGGCCCGAGCAGTACTTC. Translating gives CASSLGRDGPEQYF.

The V gene is TRBV9, the J gene TRBJ1-4; D is perhaps TRBD1 (5 bases). The CDR3 length is 13 residues. Germline assignment: CDR1 SGDLS and CDR2 YYNGEE. V lost 5 bases to trimming and J lost 8 bases, with 13 bases between them. The CDR3 reads CASRGENGEKLFF. The DNA of the CDR3 is TGTGCCAGCAGGGGGGAGAACGGCGAAAAACTGTTTTTT.

The chain uses TRBV29-1 and TRBJ2-1, with TRBD1 identical over 7 bases. Per the germline V gene, CDR1 is SQVTM and CDR2 is ANQGSEA. CDR3 length: 15 residues. The V gene end was trimmed by 6 bases and the J gene end by 3 bases; junction bases not matched to a gene: 11. CDR3 DNA sequence: TGCAGCGTCACCCCAGACAGGGAGCACTACAATGAGCAGTTCTTC. Translation gives CSVTPDREHYNEQFF.

The chain recombines TRBV7-2 with TRBJ1-3; 8 bases match TRBD1. Germline CDR1 SGHTA, CDR2 FQGNSA. The trim removed 5 bases at V and 0 bases at J, leaving 9 bases unmatched. The CDR3 has 17 residues. CDR3 residues: CASSLILGTGSGNTIYF. DNA of the CDR3: TGTGCCAGCAGCCTGATTTTAGGGACAGGCTCTGGAAACACCATATATTTT.

The chain combines TRBV11-2 with TRBJ2-5; possibly TRBD2 for D (6 bases). Germline loops: CDR1 SGHAT, CDR2 FQNNGV. Trimming cost V 3 bases and J 1 base, with 21 bases left between them. CDR3 length: 18 residues. CDR3 in DNA: TGTGCCAGCAGCTTCGCCCCCGTCCCAGCGGGTGTCCAAGAGACCCAGTACTTC. It encodes CASSFAPVPAGVQETQYF.

The chain couples TRBV5-1 to TRBJ1-2; no definite D call. Germline V gene sequence: CDR1 SGHRS, CDR2 YFSETQ. The V end lost 0 bases, the J end lost 5 bases, and 14 bases lay between the germline ends. This CDR3 is built from 15 residues. CDR3 loop: CASSLARAGLYGYTF. CDR3 DNA: TGCGCCAGCAGCTTGGCTCGGGCGGGGTTATATGGCTACACCTTC.

The chain recombines TRBV4-1 with TRBJ2-7; 13 bases agree with TRBD2. CDR1 and CDR2 (germline): MGHRA, YSYEKL. Trimming took 4 bases from V and 3 from J; bases not matched to a gene: 3. This CDR3 has 15 residues. For the CDR3, the DNA is TGCGCCAGCAGCCGGACTAGCGGGGGAAACTACGAGCAGTACTTC. Amino acid sequence: CASSRTSGGNYEQYF.

The chain has TRBV11-2 and TRBJ2-7; possibly TRBD1 for D (5 bases). Germline lookup yields CDR1 SGHAT and CDR2 FQNNGV. The CDR3 has 15 amino acids. V shed 4 bases and J shed 3 bases, with 16 bases lying between them. CDR3 bases: TGTGCCAGCAGCTCGCAGGACAAGGGTGGCTACGAGCAGTACTTC. This encodes CASSSQDKGGYEQYF.

The chain links TRBV12-5 to TRBJ2-2; TRBD2 aligns across 7 bases. V was clipped by 3 bases and J by 1 base; unmatched bases: 8. The CDR3 extends over 17 amino acids. Germline CDR1 is LGHNT and CDR2 is FRNRAP. The CDR3 DNA reads as TGTGCTAGTGGTTTCGACCGCAGCGGGATGAACACCGGGGAGCTGTTTTTT. As protein: CASGFDRSGMNTGELFF.

The chain recombines TRBV9 with TRBJ1-1, with TRBD1 as a possible D gene (6 bases). V lost 0 bases to trimming and J lost 2 bases, with 14 bases between them. The CDR3 has 16 amino acids. The germline V gene has CDR1 SGDLS and CDR2 YYNGEE. CDR3 in DNA: TGTGCCAGCAGCGTAGACAGGGTCGGGCCAAACACTGAAGCTTTCTTT. Residues: CASSVDRVGPNTEAFF.

This chain uses TRBV6-4 with TRBJ1-4; 10 nucleotides match TRBD1. Germline V CDR1 and CDR2: MRHNA, SNTAGT. After removal of 2 bases from V and 5 bases from J, the junction contained 5 bases not matched to a gene. The CDR3 length is 16 residues. The CDR3, as DNA: TGTGCCAGCAGTGACCGGGGACAGGGGAACAATGAAAAACTGTTTTTT. The encoded protein is CASSDRGQGNNEKLFF.

The V call is TRBV4-2, the J call TRBJ2-1; 8 bases agree with TRBD2. There are 18 residues in the CDR3. Germline V gives CDR1 LGHNA, CDR2 YNFKEQ. After removal of 6 bases from V and 2 bases from J, the junction contained 15 bases not matched to a gene. The CDR3 coding sequence is TGTGCCAGCAGTACCATCGGGGGTAGCGGGGTTACCTACAATGAGCAGTTCTTC. Its translation is CASSTIGGSGVTYNEQFF.

The genes are TRBV6-5 and TRBJ1-1; D gene unclear. Trimming took 0 bases from V and 0 from J, leaving 8 bases between them. CDR3 length: 15 amino acids. Germline assignment: CDR1 MNHEY and CDR2 SVGAGI. Here the CDR3 reads CASSYSTGMNTEAFF. As DNA, the CDR3 is TGTGCCAGCAGTTACTCGACGGGGATGAACACTGAAGCTTTCTTT.

The rearrangement links TRBV27 to TRBJ2-1; 7 nucleotides line up with TRBD1. From germline, CDR1 is MNHEY and CDR2 SMNVEV (reference sequence). J gave up 6 bases and V 3 bases, and 11 bases lay outside the gene matches. The CDR3 sequence is 16 residues long. The CDR3 bases are TGTGCCAGCAGTTTGGGTTTGGAAGGGGGCGGCAATGAGCAGTTCTTC. It specifies CASSLGLEGGGNEQFF.

This chain links TRBV6-6 with TRBJ2-6, with a weak D call TRBD1 (5 bases). Trimming left V 6 bases short and J 2 bases short, with 8 bases between. CDR3 length: 14 residues. Germline V gene sequence: CDR1 MNHNY, CDR2 SVGAGI (reference sequence). CDR3 protein: CASRPGTGANVLTF. In nucleotides, the CDR3 is TGTGCCAGCAGACCAGGGACTGGGGCCAACGTCCTGACTTTC.

The chain carries TRBV11-3 and TRBJ1-1; D remains unclear. The V end lost 5 bases, the J end lost 4 bases, and 17 bases lay between the germline ends. Germline CDR1 reads SGHNT; CDR2 reads YENEEA. The CDR3 runs 15 residues. The chain's CDR3 is CASSPEGMSRTEAFF. CDR3 DNA: TGTGCCAGCAGCCCCGAAGGTATGAGTCGCACTGAAGCTTTCTTT.

The V and J genes are TRBV7-8 and TRBJ2-5; D remains ambiguous. The V end was cut by 5 bases, the J end by 5 bases, with 12 bases between. The germline V gene has CDR1 SGHVS and CDR2 FQNEAQ. The CDR3 spans 13 residues. The CDR3 DNA follows: TGTGCCAGCAGCCTTCGACGGGCCGAGACCCAGTACTTC. Translated, it gives CASSLRRAETQYF.

This chain joins TRBV5-4 and TRBJ1-6; 8 positions agree with TRBD1. CDR3 length equals 17 residues. The ends lost 4 bases at V and 3 bases at J; junction bases unmatched: 9. CDR1 is SGHNT and CDR2 is YYREEE in the germline V gene (reference sequence). CDR3 DNA: TGTGCCAGCAGCATTTCAGGGGGCGCATTCTATAATTCACCCCTCCACTTT. Translating gives CASSISGGAFYNSPLHF.

V and J are TRBV6-6 and TRBJ1-1; no firm D call. CDR3 size: 15 residues. In germline, CDR1 is MNHNY, CDR2 SVGAGI (reference sequence). Trimming pared 7 bases from V and 1 base from J, leaving 16 bases between. This CDR3 is CASTALGGQNTEAFF. CDR3 coding DNA: TGTGCCAGCACCGCACTGGGAGGCCAGAACACTGAAGCTTTCTTT.

Points on this clone: A read error may account for a junction end that differs from germline. The V gene is TRBV7-7, the J gene TRBJ2-7; maybe TRBD2 (6 bases). The CDR3 runs 13 residues. The germline CDR1 and CDR2 sequences are SSHAT and FNYEAQ (reference sequence). The CDR3 reads CASSPRAGNEQYF. In DNA form, the CDR3 reads TGTGCTAGCAGCCCCCGGGCGGGGAACGAGCAGTACTTC.